One and the same sample provided the 27 T cell receptor beta chains below, sequenced in a study of blood T cells in healthy people across ages. The use of a sample-barcoded 5' primer and a J-beta primer mix characterized a second PCR of roughly 7 to 11 cycles. TCRdb ran MiXCR on the 5' RACE reads and lists one entry per CDR3 protein. Among 550,000 to 650,000 distinct CDR3 sequences listed, about 30% were seen once. Sequenced material: blood. The receptors derive from a woman of 80 years or more in good health.

This clonotype has a count of ten or more. V usage is TRBV5-1 and J usage is TRBJ2-6; D perhaps matches TRBD2 (5 bases). The CDR3 length is 19 residues. Trimming removed 5 bases from V and 3 bases from J, with 24 bases in between. Germline values: CDR1 SGHRS, CDR2 YFSETQ. CDR3 sequence reads: CASSIGERERLRGANVLTF. The CDR3 DNA sequence: TGCGCCAGCAGTATTGGAGAAAGGGAGAGGCTGCGTGGGGCCAACGTCCTGACTTTC. Drawing the rest from reference TRBV5-1 and TRBJ2-6, the complete variable domain is KAGVTQTPRYLIKTRGQQVTLSCSPISGHRSVSWYQQTPGQGLQFLFEYFSETQRNKGNFPGRFSGRQFSNSRSEMNVSTLELGDSALYLCASSIGERERLRGANVLTFGAGSRLTVL.

This clonotype has ten or more counts. The chain joins TRBV6-6 to TRBJ1-5; a possible D gene is TRBD1 (5 bases). From germline, CDR1 is MNHNY and CDR2 SVGAGI (reference sequence). V was clipped by 6 bases and J by 2 bases, with 14 bases between them. The CDR3 contains 15 residues. As DNA, the CDR3 is TGTGCCAGCAGGGCCGCAGGGCGGCGCAATCAGCCCCAGCATTTT. It yields the protein CASRAAGRRNQPQHF.

This chain joins TRBV5-6 and TRBJ2-5; D might be TRBD2 (5 bases). V lost 1 base, J lost 11 bases, and 21 bases lay in between. CDR1 is SGHDT and CDR2 is YYEEEE in the germline V gene. The CDR3 sequence is 15 residues long. CDR3 loop: CASSLRGSPNNEQYF. CDR3 coding DNA: TGTGCCAGCAGCTTGAGAGGGAGTCCAAACAATGAGCAGTACTTC.

The sample holds a few counts of this clonotype. This sequence may be a read error, since a much larger clone differs from it by one base. The chain links TRBV2 to TRBJ2-5; unclear D gene. The germline V gene has CDR1 SNHLY and CDR2 FYNNEI. V lost 7 bases and J 11 bases, leaving 23 bases between the germline ends. The CDR3 has 14 residues. CDR3 coding DNA: TGTGCCAGCACCGAGAACAGAGTAGGGAATGAGCAGTACTTC. Its protein is CASTENRVGNEQYF. The full variable domain, completed using reference TRBV2 and TRBJ2-5, is EPEVTQTPSHQVTQMGQEVILRCVPISNHLYFYWYRQILGQKVEFLVSFYNNEISEKSEIFDDQFSVERPDGSNFTLKIRSTKLEDSAMYFCASTENRVGNEQYFGPGTRLLVL.

The gene calls are TRBV6-1 and TRBJ1-6, with a weak D call TRBD1 (5 bases). CDR1 is MNHNS, CDR2 SASEGT, per germline. V lost 2 bases and J lost 14, with 10 bases in between. This CDR3 has 12 residues. The CDR3, as DNA: TGTGCCAGCAGTGAATACCCAGGGTCCCTCCACTTT. Its translation: CASSEYPGSLHF.

Worth noting for this clonotype: A much larger clone sits a single nucleotide away, making a read error possible. The rearrangement joins TRBV29-1 to TRBJ2-1, with a possible D match to TRBD2 (6 bases). This CDR3 region has 12 residues. Germline assignment: CDR1 SQVTM and CDR2 ANQGSEA. CDR3 sequence (DNA): TGCAGCGGTGAATCTGGGGGGAATGAGCAGTTCTTC. Translation gives CSGESGGNEQFF.

Concerning this clonotype: With a much larger clone just one base away, this may be a read error. V gene TRBV20-1 combines with J gene TRBJ2-5; 16 positions match TRBD2. The length of the CDR3 is 15 residues. With V trimmed by 6 bases and J by 11 bases, 12 bases remained unmatched. Germline lookup yields CDR1 DFQATT and CDR2 SNEGSKA (reference sequence). The CDR3 coding sequence is TGCAGTGCCTGGGGACTAGCGGGGGGGCCGAATGAGCAGTACTTC. Protein: CSAWGLAGGPNEQYF.

Concerning this clonotype itself: A much more abundant neighbour one base away suggests this may be a read error. V is TRBV7-2 and J is TRBJ2-1, with 8 bases identical to TRBD2. The CDR3 contains 14 residues. The germline V gene has CDR1 SGHTA and CDR2 FQGNSA. V gave up 10 bases and J gave up 0 bases; unmatched junction bases: 5. CDR3 in DNA: TGTGCCAACGAGCGGGGGAGCTCCTACAATGAGCAGTTCTTC. It encodes CANERGSSYNEQFF.

On this clonotype: This could be a read error, since a much larger clone is one nucleotide away. The chain has TRBV6-6 and TRBJ2-7; TRBD2 might be the D (6 bases). The end of the DNA aligns better with TRBJ2-5, so the J call may be wrong. This CDR3 spans 12 amino acids. Germline V lookup: CDR1 MNHNY, CDR2 SVGAGI (reference sequence). The CDR3 bases are TGTGCCACGGCGGGGAAGGGAGGGACCCAGTACTTC. This sequence encodes CATAGKGGTQYF.

This clonotype was detected ten times or more. The chain links TRBV5-1 to TRBJ2-7; D perhaps matches TRBD2 (6 bases). This CDR3 has 13 residues. CDR1 is SGHRS, CDR2 YFSETQ, per germline. V lost 5 bases, J lost 5 bases, and 14 bases lay in between. The CDR3 nucleotides are TGCGCCAGCAGTGATGGGGGGAGCGACGAGCAGTACTTC. Its translation: CASSDGGSDEQYF.

This clonotype has a handful of counts. With a much larger clone just one base away, this may be a read error. The chain uses TRBV6-5 and TRBJ2-1; maybe TRBD1 (6 bases). Germline V gene sequence: CDR1 MNHEY, CDR2 SVGAGI. The CDR3 totals 13 residues. V was trimmed by 7 bases and J by 12 bases, leaving 19 bases between them. CDR3 nucleotides: TGTGCCAGCACCACCTCAGGGACAAGTGGGCAGTTCTTC. Its translation is CASTTSGTSGQFF.

Ten or more counts support this clonotype. In nucleotides, the CDR3 is TGTGCCAGCCAGGGGGCTGGAAGCAATCAGCCCCAGCATTTT. Translating gives CASQGAGSNQPQHF. The J gene is TRBJ1-5, the V gene TRBV6-5, with 8 bases identical to TRBD1. This CDR3 spans 14 amino acids. CDR1 is MNHEY, CDR2 SVGAGI, per germline. V lost 8 bases, J lost 1 base, and 4 bases stayed unmatched.

The chain uses TRBV7-9 and TRBJ2-2; 7 bases are shared with TRBD1. Germline V lookup: CDR1 SEHNR, CDR2 FQNEAQ (reference sequence). V lost 3 bases and J lost 6; bases outside the gene matches: 7. CDR3 length: 15 amino acids. The CDR3 DNA reads TGTGCCAGCAGCTTTCGAACCCAGGGGGCCGGGGAGCTGTTTTTT. Protein product: CASSFRTQGAGELFF.

This clonotype was detected ten times or more. The chain combines TRBV7-9 with TRBJ1-6; 7 bases fit TRBD1. J lost 8 bases, V lost 3 bases, and 4 bases had no gene match. Germline V CDR1 and CDR2: SEHNR, FQNEAQ (reference sequence). The CDR3 has 14 residues. CDR3 coding DNA: TGTGCCAGCAGCTTGGACAGGTCTGATTCACCCCTCCACTTT. Amino acid sequence: CASSLDRSDSPLHF.

This clonotype was detected a few times. This chain joins TRBV7-9 and TRBJ1-2; 10 bases are a match to TRBD1. V lost 1 base, J lost 3 bases, and 5 bases stayed unmatched. Germline V gene sequence: CDR1 SEHNR, CDR2 FQNEAQ (reference sequence). The CDR3 has 16 residues. CDR3 in amino acids: CASSLGTGGSYYGYTF. The CDR3 DNA is TGTGCCAGCAGCTTAGGGACAGGGGGAAGCTACTATGGCTACACCTTC. The full variable domain, with the rest looked up from reference TRBV7-9 and TRBJ1-2, is DTGVSQNPRHKITKRGQNVTFRCDPISEHNRLYWYRQTLGQGPEFLTYFQNEAQLEKSRLLSDRFSAERPKGSFSTLEIQRTEQGDSAMYLCASSLGTGGSYYGYTFGSGTRLTVV.

CDR3 nucleotide sequence: TGTGCCAGTAGTCCGACAGGGGCTGACTTTTATGGCTACACCTTC. This gives the protein CASSPTGADFYGYTF. This chain connects TRBV19 to TRBJ1-2; TRBD1 aligns across 8 bases. The germline CDR1 and CDR2 sequences are LNHDA and SQIVND (reference sequence). The CDR3 length is 15 residues. The V and J ends lost 5 bases and 5 bases, in that order; junction bases with no gene match: 10.

The J gene is TRBJ2-3, the V gene TRBV5-1; a weak D match, TRBD1 (7 bases). Germline assignment: CDR1 SGHRS and CDR2 YFSETQ. Trimming shortened V by 1 base and J by 4 bases, and 10 bases separated the two germline ends. This CDR3 contains 14 residues. DNA of the CDR3: TGCGCCAGCAGCTTGCAGGGGGGCCCAGATACGCAGTATTTT. Its translation: CASSLQGGPDTQYF.

On this clonotype itself: Relative to the germline gene, one junction end is altered; a read error may explain this. The genes are TRBV18 and TRBJ1-2, with unresolved D. Per germline, CDR1 KGHSH and CDR2 LQKENI. The CDR3 has 14 residues. The CDR3 DNA sequence: TGTGCCAGCTCACCACCGAGGGATTACTATGGCCACACCTTC. Its protein is CASSPPRDYYGHTF.

This clonotype was counted many times. The chain joins TRBV12-3 or TRBV12-4 to TRBJ2-6; unclear D gene. The CDR3 sequence is 17 residues long. Between the trimmed V and J ends, which lost 7 bases and 0 bases, there was a span of 16 bases. CDR3 sequence (DNA): TGTGCCAGCACTTCAGGCGGTCGGTTCTCTGGGGCCAACGTCCTGACTTTC. It codes for CASTSGGRFSGANVLTF.

Of note for this clonotype: A read error may explain this, as a much larger clone is one base away. The chain joins TRBV28 to TRBJ1-4; 8 bases align to TRBD1. CDR1 and CDR2 (germline): MDHEN, SYDVKM. The CDR3 loop spans 15 amino acids. CDR3 in amino acids: CACSFEGQGSEKLFF. CDR3 nucleotide sequence: TGTGCCTGCAGTTTTGAAGGACAGGGTAGTGAAAAACTGTTTTTT.

This clonotype has ten or more counts. The chain links TRBV4-1 to TRBJ2-5; tentatively, D is TRBD1 or TRBD2 (5 bases each). Trimming left V 0 bases short and J 5 bases short, with 13 bases between. Germline lookup yields CDR1 MGHRA and CDR2 YSYEKL. The CDR3 contains 15 residues. The CDR3 sequence is CASSQDLGAWETQYF. CDR3 in DNA: TGCGCCAGCAGCCAAGATCTCGGGGCTTGGGAGACCCAGTACTTC.

This clonotype appeared a few times. A much more abundant neighbour one base away suggests this may be a read error. V usage is TRBV7-2 and J usage is TRBJ1-6; D possibly corresponds to TRBD1 (5 bases). Germline V gives CDR1 SGHTA, CDR2 FQGNSA. The CDR3 is 14 amino acids. CDR3 amino acids: CASSSDGTVSPRHF. The CDR3, as DNA: TGTGCCAGCAGCTCGGACGGGACTGTTTCACCCCGCCACTTT. The full variable domain, in which reference TRBV7-2 and TRBJ1-6 provide the parts outside the CDR3, is GAGVSQSPSNKVTEKGKDVELRCDPISGHTALYWYRQSLGQGLEFLIYFQGNSAPDKSGLPSDRFSAERTGGSVSTLTIQRTQQEDSAVYLCASSSDGTVSPRHFGNGTRLTVT.

J is TRBJ2-4 and V is TRBV30; TRBD1 agrees at 9 bases. The ends lost 5 bases at V and 4 bases at J; junction bases unmatched: 9. The CDR3 runs to 15 residues. The V gene's germline CDR1 is GTSNPN and CDR2 SVGIG (reference sequence). CDR3 sequence reads: CAWEGQGGWKNIQYF. Written as DNA, the CDR3 is TGTGCCTGGGAGGGACAGGGAGGGTGGAAAAACATTCAGTACTTC.

This chain links TRBV29-1 with TRBJ1-1, with unresolved D. The V gene's germline CDR1 is SQVTM and CDR2 ANQGSEA. The V and J ends lost 6 bases and 0 bases respectively, with 20 bases between them. This CDR3 contains 16 residues. As DNA, the CDR3 is TGCAGCGTAATCGGCCCCGTCCTTGGTATGAACACTGAAGCTTTCTTT. Its protein product is CSVIGPVLGMNTEAFF.

Many counts were recorded for this clonotype. A read error is possible here, since a much larger clone lies one base away. The genes are TRBV11-2 and TRBJ2-7; TRBD2 matches 7 bases. The CDR3 is 15 residues long. V lost 1 base to trimming and J lost 5 bases; unmatched junction nucleotides: 8. Germline V gene sequence: CDR1 SGHAT, CDR2 FQNNGV. CDR3 sequence (DNA): TGTGCCAGCAGCTTAGGGGGCAGGGAGGGCGACGAGCAGTACTTC. Translating gives CASSLGGREGDEQYF. Variable domain in full (rest from reference TRBV11-2 and TRBJ2-7): EAGVAQSPRYKIIEKRQSVAFWCNPISGHATLYWYQQILGQGPKLLIQFQNNGVVDDSQLPKDRFSAERLKGVDSTLKIQPAKLEDSAVYLCASSLGGREGDEQYFGPGTRLTVT.

This clonotype has at least ten counts. The rearrangement links TRBV19 to TRBJ2-7; 9 bases agree with TRBD1. Per the germline V gene, CDR1 is LNHDA and CDR2 is SQIVND (reference sequence). The junction had 12 bases not matched to a gene; V was cut back by 4 bases and J by 2 bases. The length of the CDR3 is 17 residues. The CDR3 DNA is TGTGCCAGTAGTAGGAATTCGGGACAGGGAATACCCTACGAGCAGTACTTC. It codes for CASSRNSGQGIPYEQYF.

Details on this clonotype: This may come from a read error, since a much larger clone is one base off. The chain couples TRBV28 to TRBJ1-2, with 10 bases aligning to TRBD1. Germline-derived CDR1 and CDR2 are MDHEN and SYDVKM. After removal of 3 bases from V and 10 bases from J, the junction contained 14 bases not matched to a gene. The CDR3 extends over 16 amino acids. The CDR3: CASSFLTGGARNDYTF. The CDR3 DNA follows: TGTGCCAGCAGTTTTCTGACAGGGGGCGCAAGGAATGACTACACCTTC.